The TCR beta chain described here comes from a study of T-cell memory formation after mild COVID-19. This clonotype was detected only a few times. Its cognate antigen is unknown. MiXCR, run by TCRdb on the 5' RACE reads, gives a single entry per CDR3 protein. In the table there are just over 300,000 distinct CDR3 sequences, 19% of which are singletons. General observations from the study: The CD4+ clones that contracted clustered mainly within CM and EM, and the CD8+ clones concentrated in EMRA.

Trimming pared 5 bases from V and 0 bases from J, leaving 14 bases between. This CDR3 region has 16 residues. Looked up from germline, CDR1 is SGHVS and CDR2 is FQNEAQ. What was sequenced was PBMCs or a T cell subset sorted from them (not recorded which). The chain combines TRBV7-8 with TRBJ1-5; weak D call: TRBD1 (6 bases). The sequence came from a man between 18 and 35 years old who had mild COVID-19 (a few samples of this study predate the infection). Cell type and time point are not known. In DNA, the CDR3 is TGTGCCAGCAGCCTTCGAGCAGGGGATAGCAATCAGCCCCAGCATTTT. This encodes CASSLRAGDSNQPQHF.